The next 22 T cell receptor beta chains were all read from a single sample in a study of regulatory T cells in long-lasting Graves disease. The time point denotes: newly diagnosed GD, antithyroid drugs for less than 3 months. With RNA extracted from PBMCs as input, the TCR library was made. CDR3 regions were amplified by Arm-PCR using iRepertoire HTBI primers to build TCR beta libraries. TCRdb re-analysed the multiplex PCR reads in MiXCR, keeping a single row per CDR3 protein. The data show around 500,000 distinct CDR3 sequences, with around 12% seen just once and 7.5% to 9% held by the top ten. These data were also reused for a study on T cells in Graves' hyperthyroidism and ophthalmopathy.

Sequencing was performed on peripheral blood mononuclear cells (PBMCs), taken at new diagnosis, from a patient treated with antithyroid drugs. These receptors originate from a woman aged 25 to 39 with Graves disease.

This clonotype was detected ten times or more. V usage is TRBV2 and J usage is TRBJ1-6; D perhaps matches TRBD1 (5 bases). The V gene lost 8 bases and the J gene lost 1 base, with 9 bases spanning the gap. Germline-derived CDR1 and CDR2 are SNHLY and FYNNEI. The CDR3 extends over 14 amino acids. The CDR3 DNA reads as TGTGCCAGCCTGGGGGGGTCCTATAATTCACCCCTCCACTTT. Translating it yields CASLGGSYNSPLHF.

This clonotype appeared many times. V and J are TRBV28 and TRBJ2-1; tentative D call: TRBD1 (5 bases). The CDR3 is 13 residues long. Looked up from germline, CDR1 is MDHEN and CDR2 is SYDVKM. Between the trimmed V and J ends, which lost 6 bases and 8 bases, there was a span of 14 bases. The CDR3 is CASSIHRNYEQFF. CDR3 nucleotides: TGTGCCAGCAGCATCCACAGGAATTATGAGCAGTTCTTC.

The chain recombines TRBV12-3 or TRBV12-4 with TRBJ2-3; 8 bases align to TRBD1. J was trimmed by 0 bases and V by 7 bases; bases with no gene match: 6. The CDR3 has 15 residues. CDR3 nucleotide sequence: TGTGCCAGCACCCGAAGGACAGGGAGCACAGATACGCAGTATTTT. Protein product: CASTRRTGSTDTQYF.

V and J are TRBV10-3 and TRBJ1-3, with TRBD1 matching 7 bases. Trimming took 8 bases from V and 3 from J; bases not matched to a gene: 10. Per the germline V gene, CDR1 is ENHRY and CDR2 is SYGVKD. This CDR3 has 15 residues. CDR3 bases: TGTGCCATCGGAAGGACAGACAGGGTTGGAAACACCATATATTTT. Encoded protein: CAIGRTDRVGNTIYF.

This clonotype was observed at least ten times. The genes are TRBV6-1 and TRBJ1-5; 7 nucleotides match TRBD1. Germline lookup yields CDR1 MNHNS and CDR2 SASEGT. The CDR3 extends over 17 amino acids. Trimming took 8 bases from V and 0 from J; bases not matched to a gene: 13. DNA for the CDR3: TGTGCCAGCTTTCCGGGACAGCACGGATATAGCAATCAGCCCCAGCATTTT. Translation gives CASFPGQHGYSNQPQHF.

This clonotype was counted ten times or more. In DNA form, the CDR3 reads TGTGCCAGCTCACTGGGACTAGAAGCCACAGATACGCAGTATTTT. This sequence encodes CASSLGLEATDTQYF. This sequence joins TRBV18 and TRBJ2-3, with 8 bases lining up with TRBD2. Germline V gene data show CDR1 as KGHSH and CDR2 as LQKENI. This CDR3 contains 15 residues. V shed 4 bases, J shed 2 bases, and the junction held 5 bases outside the gene matches.

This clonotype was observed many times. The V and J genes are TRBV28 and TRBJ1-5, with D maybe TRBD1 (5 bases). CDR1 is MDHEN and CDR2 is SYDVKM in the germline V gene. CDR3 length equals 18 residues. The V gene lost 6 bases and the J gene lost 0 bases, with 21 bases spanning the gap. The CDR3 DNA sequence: TGTGCCAGCAGGGCCGGGACCGAACTATCTTATAGCAATCAGCCCCAGCATTTT. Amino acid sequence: CASRAGTELSYSNQPQHF.

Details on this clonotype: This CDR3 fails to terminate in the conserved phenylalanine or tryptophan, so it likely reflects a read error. DNA of the CDR3: TGCGCCAGCAGCTACCCATCTCGCGGGGGGACCCAGTACATC. It translates to CASSYPSRGGTQYI. J is TRBJ2-5 and V is TRBV13; 7 bases align to TRBD2. CDR1 and CDR2 (germline): PRHDT, FYEKMQ (reference sequence). The CDR3 is 14 amino acids.

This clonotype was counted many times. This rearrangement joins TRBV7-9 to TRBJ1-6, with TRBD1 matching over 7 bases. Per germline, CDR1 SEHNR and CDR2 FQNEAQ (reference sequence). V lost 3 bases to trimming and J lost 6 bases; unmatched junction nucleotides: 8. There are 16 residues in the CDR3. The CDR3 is CASSFASGGSNSPLHF. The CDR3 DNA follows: TGTGCCAGCAGCTTCGCGTCAGGGGGTAGTAATTCACCCCTCCACTTT.

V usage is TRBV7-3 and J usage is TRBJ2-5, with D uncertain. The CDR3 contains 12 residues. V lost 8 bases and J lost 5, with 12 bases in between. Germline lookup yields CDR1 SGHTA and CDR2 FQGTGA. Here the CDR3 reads CASGYLGETQYF. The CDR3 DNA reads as TGTGCCAGCGGTTACCTGGGGGAGACCCAGTACTTC. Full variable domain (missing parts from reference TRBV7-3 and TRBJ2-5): GAGVSQTPSNKVTEKGKYVELRCDPISGHTALYWYRQSLGQGPEFLIYFQGTGAADDSGLPNDRFFAVRPEGSVSTLKIQRTERGDSAVYLCASGYLGETQYFGPGTRLLVL.

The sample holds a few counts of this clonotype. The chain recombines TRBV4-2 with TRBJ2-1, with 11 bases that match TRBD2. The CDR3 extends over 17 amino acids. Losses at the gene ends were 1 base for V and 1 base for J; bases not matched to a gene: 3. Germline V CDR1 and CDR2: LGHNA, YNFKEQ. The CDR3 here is CASSQVAGGPSYNEQFF. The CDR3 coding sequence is TGTGCCAGCAGCCAAGTAGCGGGAGGGCCATCCTACAATGAGCAGTTCTTC.

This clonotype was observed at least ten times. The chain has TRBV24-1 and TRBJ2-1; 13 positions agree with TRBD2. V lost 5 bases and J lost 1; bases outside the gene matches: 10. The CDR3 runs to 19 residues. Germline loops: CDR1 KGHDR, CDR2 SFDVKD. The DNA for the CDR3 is TGTGCCACCAGTGGAGGCGGACTAGCGGGAGCGGAATCCTACAATGAGCAGTTCTTC. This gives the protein CATSGGGLAGAESYNEQFF.

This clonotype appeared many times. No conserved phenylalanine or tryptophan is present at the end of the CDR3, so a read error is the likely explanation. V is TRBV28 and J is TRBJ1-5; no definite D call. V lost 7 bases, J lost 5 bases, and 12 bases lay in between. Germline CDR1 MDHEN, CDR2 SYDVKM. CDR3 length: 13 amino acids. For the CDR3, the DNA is TGTGCCAGCACCCCGATGGACGATCAGCCCCAGCATGTT. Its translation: CASTPMDDQPQHV.

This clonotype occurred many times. The CDR3 here is CASSPNRLGDSNQPQHF. The DNA of the CDR3 is TGTGCCAGCTCACCCAACCGGTTGGGGGATAGCAATCAGCCCCAGCATTTT. The chain combines TRBV18 with TRBJ1-5; maybe TRBD1 (5 bases). Germline CDR1 is KGHSH and CDR2 is LQKENI. The CDR3 covers 17 residues. Between the trimmed V and J ends, which lost 3 bases and 0 bases, there was a span of 15 bases.

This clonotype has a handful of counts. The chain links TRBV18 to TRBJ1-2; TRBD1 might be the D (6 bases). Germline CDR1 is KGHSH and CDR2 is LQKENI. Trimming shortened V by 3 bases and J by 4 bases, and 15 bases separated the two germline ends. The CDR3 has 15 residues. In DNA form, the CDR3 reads TGTGCCAGCTCACCCCCGGGACAAGGAATCTATGGCTACACCTTC. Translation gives CASSPPGQGIYGYTF.

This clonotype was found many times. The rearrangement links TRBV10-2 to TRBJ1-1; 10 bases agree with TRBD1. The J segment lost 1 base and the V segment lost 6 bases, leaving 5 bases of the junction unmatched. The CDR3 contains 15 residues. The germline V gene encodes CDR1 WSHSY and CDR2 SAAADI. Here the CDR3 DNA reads TGCGCCAGCAGGAGACGACAGGGGGCGAACACTGAAGCTTTCTTT. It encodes CASRRRQGANTEAFF.

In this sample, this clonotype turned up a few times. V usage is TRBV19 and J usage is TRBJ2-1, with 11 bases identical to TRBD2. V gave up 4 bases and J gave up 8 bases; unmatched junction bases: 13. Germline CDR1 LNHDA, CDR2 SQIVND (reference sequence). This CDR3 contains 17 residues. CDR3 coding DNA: TGTGCCAGTAGTACCCGGCTAGTAGCGGGAGGGCCGTATGAGCAGTTCTTC. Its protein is CASSTRLVAGGPYEQFF.

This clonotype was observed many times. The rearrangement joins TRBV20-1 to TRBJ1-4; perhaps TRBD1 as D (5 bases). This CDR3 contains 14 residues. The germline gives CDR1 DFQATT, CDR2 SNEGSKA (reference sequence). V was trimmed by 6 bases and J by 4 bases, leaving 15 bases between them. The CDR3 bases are TGCAGTGCCCGTCGGAACAGGCTTAATGAAAAACTGTTTTTT. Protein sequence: CSARRNRLNEKLFF.

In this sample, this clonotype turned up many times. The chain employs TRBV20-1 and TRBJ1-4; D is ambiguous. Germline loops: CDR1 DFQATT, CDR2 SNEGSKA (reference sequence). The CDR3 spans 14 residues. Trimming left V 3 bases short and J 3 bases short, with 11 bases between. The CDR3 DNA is TGCAGTGCTAGGAAGGGAGCAGCTAATGAAAAACTGTTTTTT. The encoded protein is CSARKGAANEKLFF.

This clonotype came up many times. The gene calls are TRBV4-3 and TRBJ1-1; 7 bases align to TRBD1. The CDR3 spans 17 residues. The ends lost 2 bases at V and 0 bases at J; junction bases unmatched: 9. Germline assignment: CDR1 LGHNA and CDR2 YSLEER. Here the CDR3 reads CASSQRRTGTVNTEAFF. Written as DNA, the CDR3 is TGCGCCAGCAGCCAAAGGAGGACCGGGACAGTGAACACTGAAGCTTTCTTT.

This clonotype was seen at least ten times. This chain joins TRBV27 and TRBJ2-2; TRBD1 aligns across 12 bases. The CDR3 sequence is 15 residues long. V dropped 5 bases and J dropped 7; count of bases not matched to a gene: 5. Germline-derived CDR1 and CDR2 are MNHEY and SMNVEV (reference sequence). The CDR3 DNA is TGTGCCAGCAGTCCCGGGACAGGGGGCCACGGGGAGCTGTTTTTT. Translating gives CASSPGTGGHGELFF.

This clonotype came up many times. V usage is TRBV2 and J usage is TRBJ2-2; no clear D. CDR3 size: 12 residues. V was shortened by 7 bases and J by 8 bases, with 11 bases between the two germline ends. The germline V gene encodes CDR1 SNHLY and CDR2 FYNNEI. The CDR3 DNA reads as TGTGCCAGCACATCCTCTCGAGGGGAGCTGTTTTTT. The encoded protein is CASTSSRGELFF.